This T cell receptor beta chain was found in a study of beta chain features in type 1 diabetes. Sorting based on CD45RO/CCR7/CD25/CD127/CD95/CD27 separated CD4+ naive, central memory, regulatory and stem cell-like memory cells. This clone was recorded a few times. CDR3 length equals 10 residues. V shed 3 bases and J shed 15 bases, with 12 bases lying between them. CDR1 is DFQATT and CDR2 is SNEGSKA in the germline V gene (reference sequence). All of the isolated RNA was reverse transcribed, so expressed TCRB transcripts were sequenced. Libraries were prepared by immunoSEQ multiplex PCR; TCRdb keeps only in-frame clonotypes and omits some of them. The sample has 300,000 to 400,000 clones, less than 10% seen once.

Source material: central memory CD4+ T cells from blood. The clonotype originates from a woman aged 18-30 years in good health. The genes are TRBV20-1 and TRBJ2-1; D is perhaps TRBD1 (5 bases). The CDR3, as DNA: TGCAGTGCTAGCGGTAACAGGCCGTTCTTC. As protein: CSASGNRPFF.